The present T cell receptor beta chain was sequenced within a study of blood T cell repertoires in COVID-19. Study in general: Sites in the United States, Italy and Spain provided acute and convalescent COVID-19 samples. Nucleic acid was either cDNA or gDNA, and it came from T cells, B-cell-depleted T cells, or PBMCs.

Authors' analysis steps: Amplification of reference gene primers was used by the study to estimate nucleated cell counts. Libraries were prepared by immunoSEQ multiplex PCR; TCRdb keeps only in-frame clonotypes and omits some of them. The V and J calls and the clone size are those of that table, but D and trimming were determined from the DNA. The table lists 250,000 or so clones, around 90% of them singletons. In germline, CDR1 is MNHEY, CDR2 SMNVEV (reference sequence). The length of the CDR3 is 12 residues. Trimming at V came to 5 bases and at J to 7 bases, leaving 4 bases not matched to a gene. Sequencing used peripheral blood. This TCR was sampled from a woman in her 30s with acute or convalescent COVID-19. The V call is TRBV27, the J call TRBJ2-7; 8 positions match TRBD2. The CDR3 is CASSRGGPEQYF. CDR3 nucleotides: TGTGCCAGCAGTCGGGGGGGTCCTGAGCAGTACTTC.